The rows below give T cell receptor beta chains drawn from one sample of a study of blood T cell repertoires in COVID-19. Sequencing used immunoSEQ multiplex PCR; TCRdb keeps in-frame clones, though not all of them. Altogether 65,000 to 90,000 clones are present, more than 75% being singletons, with the ten largest covering approximately 8.1%. The sequencing input was peripheral blood. The receptors originated from a man aged 50 or older with active COVID-19. Each CDR3 is given with its conserved first and last residue. A D gene is named only where the DNA matches it firmly. Clone size is shown for a subset of rows, as once, few, many or a class of expanded clone.

cdr3_length clone_size j_call d_call v_call cdr3_aa cdr3_nt
15 . TRBJ2-7 TRBD1 TRBV9 CASSAHPGQGYEQYF TGTGCCAGCAGCGCACATCCGGGACAGGGCTACGAGCAGTACTTC
13 many TRBJ2-7 TRBD1 TRBV15 CATSGGQGPEQYF TGTGCCACCAGCGGAGGACAGGGTCCCGAGCAGTACTTC
16 . TRBJ2-3 . TRBV2 CASSGHIRGHTDTQYF TGTGCCAGCAGTGGCCACATTAGGGGCCACACAGATACGCAGTATTTT
14 few TRBJ1-2 . TRBV28 CASRPLFDTEGYTF TGTGCCAGCAGGCCCCTTTTTGATACAGAAGGCTACACCTTC
20 . TRBJ2-2 TRBD2 TRBV27 CASSFLPGLAGDANTGELFF TGTGCCAGCAGTTTTCTCCCCGGACTAGCGGGAGACGCGAACACCGGGGAGCTGTTTTTT
15 . TRBJ2-7 . TRBV24-1 CATSDAGTESYEQYF TGTGCCACCAGTGATGCCGGGACTGAGTCCTACGAGCAGTACTTC
13 . TRBJ1-2 . TRBV12-3/TRBV12-4 CASSLTRGAGYTF TGTGCCAGCAGTTTGACACGGGGGGCTGGCTACACCTTC
16 once TRBJ2-5 . TRBV4-2 CASSPLFRGALETQYF TGTGCCAGCAGCCCACTTTTCAGGGGAGCCTTGGAGACCCAGTACTTC
13 . TRBJ2-7 . TRBV3-1/TRBV3-2 CASSKGENYEQYF TGTGCCAGCAGTAAGGGGGAAAACTACGAGCAGTACTTC
11 . TRBJ2-3 TRBD1 TRBV20-1 CSARGDRGETF TGCAGTGCTAGAGGGGACAGGGGGGAAACTTTT
15 . TRBJ2-5 . TRBV5-6 CASSFSGVAGETQYF TGTGCCAGCAGCTTTTCTGGGGTGGCGGGGGAGACCCAGTACTTC
13 once TRBJ1-1 . TRBV9 CASSVGPDTEAFF TGTGCCAGCAGCGTAGGTCCGGACACTGAAGCTTTCTTT
15 . TRBJ1-1 TRBD1 TRBV11-1 CASSWGQSTVTGAFF TGCGCCAGCAGCTGGGGACAGTCGACGGTAACCGGAGCTTTCTTT
17 few TRBJ2-2 . TRBV28 CASSSPTDRKSTGELFF TGTGCCAGCAGTTCCCCTACGGACAGAAAAAGCACCGGGGAGCTGTTTTTT
17 . TRBJ2-2 TRBD2 TRBV6-2/TRBV6-3 CASSASGRARNTGELFF TGTGCCAGCAGCGCTAGCGGGAGGGCCCGGAACACCGGGGAGCTGTTTTTT
14 . TRBJ2-5 . TRBV21-1 CASPCKTGKETQYF TGTGCCAGCCCCTGTAAGACAGGGAAAGAGACCCAGTACTTC
14 . TRBJ1-2 . TRBV28 CASYNRAHNYGYTF TGTGCCAGCTATAACAGGGCGCATAACTATGGCTACACCTTC
15 . TRBJ2-1 TRBD2 TRBV27 CASSLYASGSNEQFF TGTGCCAGCAGTTTATACGCTAGCGGGAGCAATGAGCAGTTCTTC
14 . TRBJ1-2 TRBD1 TRBV9 CASSPMTGGEGYTF TGTGCCAGCAGCCCGATGACAGGGGGGGAAGGCTACACCTTC
16 . TRBJ1-3 TRBD1 TRBV4-3 CASSPTSGGSGNTIYF TGCGCCAGCAGCCCCACGTCAGGGGGTAGTGGAAACACCATATATTTT
14 once TRBJ1-2 TRBD1 TRBV7-2 CASSPDRVDYGYTF TGTGCCAGCAGCCCAGACAGGGTCGACTATGGCTACACCTTC
15 . TRBJ2-7 TRBD2 TRBV6-2/TRBV6-3 CASSINAGAIDEQYF TGTGCCAGCAGTATAAATGCGGGAGCAATAGACGAGCAGTACTTC
18 few TRBJ2-3 TRBD1 TRBV15 CATSRLSGTGPLTDTQYF TGTGCCACCAGCAGACTCTCCGGGACAGGGCCCCTCACAGATACGCAGTATTTT
13 . TRBJ2-1 TRBD1 TRBV5-1 CASSSGQNNEQFF TGCGCCAGCAGCTCGGGACAGAACAATGAGCAGTTCTTC
14 . TRBJ1-2 . TRBV19 CASSMKREGYGYTF TGTGCCAGTAGTATGAAAAGGGAGGGCTATGGCTACACCTTC
14 . TRBJ2-1 . TRBV7-8 CASSLASLDNEQFF TGTGCCAGCAGCTTAGCGTCCTTAGACAATGAGCAGTTCTTC
14 . TRBJ1-1 . TRBV5-6 CASSLRGKDTEAFF TGTGCCAGCAGCTTAAGGGGGAAGGACACTGAAGCTTTCTTT
15 . TRBJ2-3 . TRBV13 CASSFFGIGTDTQYF TGTGCCAGCAGCTTTTTCGGGATCGGGACAGATACGCAGTATTTT
15 . TRBJ1-6 TRBD1 TRBV2 CASSGPTGGESPLHF TGTGCCAGCAGTGGCCCGACAGGGGGAGAGTCACCCCTCCACTTT
15 . TRBJ1-5 . TRBV4-3 CASSLHVSFRGPQHF TGCGCCAGCAGCCTACACGTCTCGTTCAGAGGGCCCCAGCATTTT
17 . TRBJ2-1 TRBD2 TRBV4-1 CASSRHVAGGPHNEQFF TGCGCCAGCAGCCGCCATGTAGCGGGAGGGCCGCACAATGAGCAGTTCTTC
16 . TRBJ2-1 TRBD2 TRBV7-8 CASSLVGPGLAYEQFF TGTGCCAGCAGCCTCGTCGGACCGGGACTAGCGTATGAGCAGTTCTTC
15 . TRBJ1-4 TRBD1 TRBV11-2 CASSVDRGFNEKLFF TGTGCCAGCAGCGTAGACAGGGGCTTTAATGAAAAACTGTTTTTT
21 . TRBJ1-5 TRBD1 TRBV18 CASSPYPRDRDVEGSNQPQHF TGTGCCAGCTCACCATACCCCCGGGACAGAGATGTTGAGGGTAGCAATCAGCCCCAGCATTTT
16 . TRBJ1-2 TRBD1 TRBV18 CASSRAPGQVNYGYTF TGTGCCAGCTCGCGCGCCCCGGGACAGGTTAACTATGGCTACACCTTC
15 once TRBJ1-6 . TRBV9 CASSAGDPYNSPLHF TGTGCCAGCAGCGCAGGGGACCCCTATAATTCACCCCTCCACTTT
14 . TRBJ2-1 . TRBV6-2/TRBV6-3 CASSYSSGADEQFF TGTGCCAGCAGTTACTCCTCTGGGGCAGACGAGCAGTTCTTC